Below, one T cell receptor beta chain is given with its context. What it binds is not known. TCR libraries each used around 3.5 ug of total RNA. TCRdb reanalyzed the 5' RACE reads, giving one entry per CDR3 protein sequence and no DNA. In all, the sample yields approximately 300,000 distinct CDR3 sequences. This sample was taken from a study of monozygotic twins with inflammatory bowel disease. Whole-study findings and limits: IBD patients showed reduced TCRbeta diversity (inverse Simpson) versus healthy co-twins. Possibly reflecting limited power, no difference in repertoire similarity was found between concordant and discordant twins. Resolution of different T cell subtypes was not achieved.

This CDR3 has 15 amino acids. Germline CDR1 and CDR2: SQVTM and ANQGSEA. Source material: blood. V and J are TRBV29-1 and TRBJ2-1; TCRdb selects TRBD1, and the lack of DNA leaves this call unchecked. This TCR was recovered from a human donor with ulcerative colitis or Crohn's disease, or a healthy co-twin of an affected twin (not recorded which). CDR3 in amino acids: CSVEGFETGRNEQFF.